This T cell receptor beta chain was obtained from a study of molecular identifiers for immune sequencing clone quantification. Across the study: Replicate experiments took RNA from about 21,000 or 97,000 naive CD8 cells, divided it five ways and sequenced four. Overall study findings and caveats: Spiked-in Jurkat TCR RNA corresponding to one cell was reported as detectable against roughly 1 million naive cells. It was shown that clones above 20 RNA copies held over 98% of effector molecules, but under 1% in naive cells.

In TCRdb, the PCR reads were re-called with MiXCR into one record per CDR3 protein. The table records approximately 630,000 distinct CDR3 sequences, about 25% of them present only once. A word on this clonotype: Its matching antigen is unknown. Since a much larger clone is just one base distant, this may be a read error.

Researchers sorted naive CD8 T cells as cells that were CD8+CD4-CCR7+CD45RA+. The CDR3 length is 14 residues. The germline CDR1 and CDR2 sequences are DFQATT and SNEGSKA (reference sequence). The clonotype comes from a human donor in good health. Some libraries in this study had Jurkat cell RNA spiked in. This chain joins TRBV20-1 and TRBJ2-7, with 9 bases lining up with TRBD1. The sample comprised naive CD8+ T cells from blood, with Jurkat cell RNA spiked in. Stated subset: FACS-sorted CD8+CD4-CCR7+CD45RA+ naive T cells. CDR3 in amino acids: CSARGTGLEGERYF. The DNA of the CDR3 is TGCAGTGCTAGGGGGACAGGGCTCGAAGGCGAGCGGTACTTC.